These 18 T cell receptor beta chains share one sample of origin, sequenced in a study of beta chain features in type 1 diabetes. The sequenced template was cDNA made from the entire isolated RNA. Here immunoSEQ multiplex PCR was the method, and the copy in TCRdb shows in-frame clones only, minus some. The sample carries 110,000 or so clones, 40% recorded once. The sample taken for sequencing was stem cell memory CD4+ T cells from blood. All receptors come from a woman aged 18-35 years in good health.

The genes are TRBV6-5 and TRBJ2-7; TRBD2 aligns across 9 bases. V was pared by 6 bases and J by 0 bases, with 6 bases of the junction left unmatched. The CDR3 is 15 amino acids. Germline V CDR1 and CDR2: MNHEY, SVGAGI. In nucleotides, the CDR3 is TGTGCCAGCAGCTTCTCGCGGGGGGGCTCCTACGAGCAGTACTTC. Protein: CASSFSRGGSYEQYF.

The chain links TRBV6-1 to TRBJ1-2, with 8 bases lining up with TRBD1. CDR1 and CDR2 from the germline V gene are MNHNS and SASEGT. This CDR3 has 13 residues. With 7 bases clipped from V and 4 bases from J, the junction kept 5 bases outside the gene matches. CDR3 sequence (DNA): TGTGCCAGCACTGGGACAGGCGCCTATGGCTACACCTTC. Its translation is CASTGTGAYGYTF.

This clone was counted between two and nine times. This sequence joins TRBV18 and TRBJ2-6, with 7 positions matching TRBD1. J gave up 1 base and V 0 bases, and 6 bases lay outside the gene matches. CDR1 and CDR2 from the germline V gene are KGHSH and LQKENI. CDR3 length: 18 residues. This CDR3 is CASSPPQGGWSGANVLTF. CDR3 bases: TGTGCCAGCTCACCACCGCAAGGGGGCTGGTCTGGGGCCAACGTCCTGACTTTC.

This clone has more than one count but fewer than ten. The V and J genes are TRBV18 and TRBJ2-1; 12 bases align to TRBD2. This CDR3 comprises 15 residues. Germline V gives CDR1 KGHSH, CDR2 LQKENI. V trimming: 5 bases; J trimming: 6 bases; junction bases outside the gene matches: 5. The CDR3 loop is CASSVTSGSPNEQFF. The CDR3 nucleotides read TGTGCCAGCTCAGTGACTAGCGGGAGCCCCAATGAGCAGTTCTTC.

This rearrangement joins TRBV5-1 to TRBJ2-1; TRBD2 matches at 15 bases. Germline lookup yields CDR1 SGHRS and CDR2 YFSETQ. The CDR3 contains 16 residues. With 0 bases clipped from V and 12 bases from J, the junction kept 7 bases outside the gene matches. The CDR3 sequence: CASSLGTSGRALGQFF. CDR3 DNA: TGCGCCAGCAGCTTGGGGACTAGCGGGAGGGCCCTGGGGCAGTTCTTC.

This clone was observed once. J is TRBJ2-1 and V is TRBV20-1; D call uncertain. Trimming took off 5 bases at V and 7 bases at J, with 6 bases between the two ends. The CDR3 extends over 10 amino acids. CDR1 is DFQATT and CDR2 is SNEGSKA in the germline V gene (reference sequence). The CDR3 DNA reads as TGCAGTGCTTTCCGGAATGAGCAGTTCTTC. Translated: CSAFRNEQFF.

The chain combines TRBV28 with TRBJ2-1; maybe TRBD2 (6 bases). V dropped 6 bases and J dropped 6 bases, with 21 bases sitting between them. CDR3 length: 16 amino acids. The V gene's germline CDR1 is MDHEN and CDR2 SYDVKM. The CDR3 sequence: CASSPRPGAGINEQFF. The CDR3 bases are TGTGCCAGCAGCCCCCGGCCGGGTGCGGGGATCAATGAGCAGTTCTTC.

This clone was seen only once. The chain carries TRBV11-3 and TRBJ2-2, with 8 bases that match TRBD1. V gave up 3 bases and J gave up 5 bases; unmatched junction bases: 5. The CDR3 consists of 15 residues. Germline lookup yields CDR1 SGHNT and CDR2 YENEEA. The CDR3 loop reads CASSFRGRDTGELFF. The DNA for the CDR3 is TGTGCCAGCAGCTTCAGGGGGCGAGATACCGGGGAGCTGTTTTTT.

The chain is built from TRBV5-4 and TRBJ2-7; 8 nucleotides agree with TRBD1. V shed 5 bases, J shed 0 bases, and the junction held 7 bases outside the gene matches. CDR3 size: 15 residues. Germline CDR1 reads SGHNT; CDR2 reads YYREEE (reference sequence). The CDR3 region has the DNA TGTGCCAGCAGGGCGTGGGACAGGCTCTCCTACGAGCAGTACTTC. It codes for CASRAWDRLSYEQYF.

The rearrangement links TRBV7-9 to TRBJ2-5; 7 bases match TRBD1. From germline, CDR1 is SEHNR and CDR2 FQNEAQ (reference sequence). This CDR3 has 16 amino acids. V dropped 0 bases and J dropped 2; count of bases not matched to a gene: 6. CDR3 amino acids: CASSLARGTVQETQYF. The DNA for the CDR3 is TGTGCCAGCAGCTTAGCGCGAGGGACAGTACAAGAGACCCAGTACTTC.

In its sample, this clone was seen a few times. The chain has TRBV30 and TRBJ1-5; D gene uncertain. The V and J ends lost 3 bases and 0 bases respectively, with 9 bases between them. The CDR3 extends over 14 amino acids. CDR1 is GTSNPN, CDR2 SVGIG, per germline (reference sequence). CDR3 coding DNA: TGTGCCTGGAGAGCGGTCAATAGCAATCAGCCCCAGCATTTT. It is translated as CAWRAVNSNQPQHF. The full variable domain, its missing parts supplied by reference TRBV30 and TRBJ1-5, is SQTIHQWPATLVQPVGSPLSLECTVEGTSNPNLYWYRQAAGRGLQLLFYSVGIGQISSEVPQNLSASRPQDRQFILSSKKLLLSDSGFYLCAWRAVNSNQPQHFGDGTRLSIL.

The chain links TRBV6-5 to TRBJ2-1; TRBD2 matches 11 bases. The CDR3 is made up of 15 amino acids. CDR1 is MNHEY, CDR2 SVGAGI, per germline. V gave up 10 bases and J gave up 6 bases; unmatched junction bases: 11. CDR3 bases: TGTGCCATTGCCCGAGATAGCGGGAGGGCCAATGAGCAGTTCTTC. As protein: CAIARDSGRANEQFF.

The chain has TRBV25-1 and TRBJ2-7; D may be TRBD2 (6 bases). Per the germline V gene, CDR1 is MGHDK and CDR2 is SYGVNS. This CDR3 has 15 residues. V dropped 3 bases and J dropped 2 bases, with 14 bases sitting between them. CDR3 nucleotides: TGTGCCAGCAGTGATGGGGGACTTCTCGCCTACGAGCAGTACTTC. Amino acids: CASSDGGLLAYEQYF.

V and J are TRBV28 and TRBJ2-7; 10 bases align to TRBD2. The CDR3 runs to 15 residues. V dropped 4 bases and J dropped 4; count of bases not matched to a gene: 7. Germline loops: CDR1 MDHEN, CDR2 SYDVKM. The chain's CDR3 is CASSSRASGSYEQYF. Here the CDR3 DNA reads TGTGCCAGCAGTTCCCGGGCTAGCGGGAGTTACGAGCAGTACTTC.

The rearrangement links TRBV4-1 to TRBJ2-7, with 7 bases lining up with TRBD2. This CDR3 spans 16 amino acids. CDR1 MGHRA and CDR2 YSYEKL come from the germline V gene. V was clipped by 2 bases and J by 3 bases; unmatched bases: 10. The CDR3 spells CASSQSRRSGVYEQYF. For the CDR3, the DNA is TGCGCCAGCAGCCAAAGCCGGAGAAGCGGGGTCTACGAGCAGTACTTC.

This clone is a singleton in its sample. J is TRBJ2-1 and V is TRBV6-1; tentatively, D is TRBD2 (5 bases). V was clipped by 4 bases and J by 5 bases, with 9 bases between them. From germline, CDR1 is MNHNS and CDR2 SASEGT. This CDR3 has 13 amino acids. The CDR3 reads CASSALANNEQFF. CDR3 coding DNA: TGTGCCAGCAGTGCCCTAGCTAACAATGAGCAGTTCTTC.

This chain connects TRBV30 to TRBJ2-3; 13 bases line up with TRBD2. Germline CDR1 and CDR2: GTSNPN and SVGIG (reference sequence). This CDR3 spans 15 amino acids. V was clipped by 2 bases and J by 3 bases; unmatched bases: 2. The CDR3 protein is CAWSLGLAGTDTQYF. In DNA, the CDR3 is TGTGCCTGGAGTCTGGGACTAGCGGGGACAGATACGCAGTATTTT.

The chain links TRBV1 to TRBJ2-1; the table's D call of TRBD2 was not tested on the DNA. TRBV1 is described as a pseudogene. The CDR3 sequence is 15 residues long. CDR3 sequence reads: CTSSHLAGERDEQFF. The CDR3 DNA follows: TGCACCAGCAGCCACTTAGCGGGAGAGCGGGATGAGCAGTTCTTC.